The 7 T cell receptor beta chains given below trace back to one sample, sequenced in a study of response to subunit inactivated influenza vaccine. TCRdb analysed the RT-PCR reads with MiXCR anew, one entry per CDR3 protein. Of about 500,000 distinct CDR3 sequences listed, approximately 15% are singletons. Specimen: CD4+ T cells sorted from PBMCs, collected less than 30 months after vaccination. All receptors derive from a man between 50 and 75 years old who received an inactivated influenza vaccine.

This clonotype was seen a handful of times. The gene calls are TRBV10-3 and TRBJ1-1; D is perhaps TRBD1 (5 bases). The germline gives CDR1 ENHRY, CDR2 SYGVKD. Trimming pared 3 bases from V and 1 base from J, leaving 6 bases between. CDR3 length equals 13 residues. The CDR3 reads CAISDRGNTEAFF. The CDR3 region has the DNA TGTGCCATCAGTGATAGGGGGAACACTGAAGCTTTCTTT.

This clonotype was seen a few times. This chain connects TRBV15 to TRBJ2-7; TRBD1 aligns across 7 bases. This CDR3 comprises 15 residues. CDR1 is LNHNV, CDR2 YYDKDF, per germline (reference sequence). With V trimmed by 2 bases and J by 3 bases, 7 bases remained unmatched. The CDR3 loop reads CATSRSRGQLYEQYF. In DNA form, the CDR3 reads TGTGCCACCAGCAGATCAAGGGGGCAGCTCTACGAGCAGTACTTC.

The CDR3 here is CASAETGGGQPQHF. DNA of the CDR3: TGCGCCAGCGCCGAGACAGGGGGCGGACAGCCCCAGCATTTT. This chain joins TRBV10-2 and TRBJ1-5; TRBD1 agrees at 10 bases. The CDR3 is 14 amino acids. Unmatched junction bases numbered 8, after V lost 8 bases and J lost 7 bases. Per the germline V gene, CDR1 is WSHSY and CDR2 is SAAADI.

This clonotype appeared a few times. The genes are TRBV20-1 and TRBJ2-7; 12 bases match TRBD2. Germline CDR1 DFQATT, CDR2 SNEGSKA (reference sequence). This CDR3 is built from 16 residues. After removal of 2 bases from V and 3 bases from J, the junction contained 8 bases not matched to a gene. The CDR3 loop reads CSARPQTSGGIYEQYF. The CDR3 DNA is TGCAGTGCTAGACCCCAAACTAGCGGGGGGATCTACGAGCAGTACTTC.

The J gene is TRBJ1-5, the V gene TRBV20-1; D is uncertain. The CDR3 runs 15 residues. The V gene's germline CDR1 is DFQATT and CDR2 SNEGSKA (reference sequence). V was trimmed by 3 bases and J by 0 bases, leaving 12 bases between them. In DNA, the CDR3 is TGCAGTGCTAGTAGCAAACCGAGTAGCAATCAGCCCCAGCATTTT. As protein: CSASSKPSSNQPQHF.

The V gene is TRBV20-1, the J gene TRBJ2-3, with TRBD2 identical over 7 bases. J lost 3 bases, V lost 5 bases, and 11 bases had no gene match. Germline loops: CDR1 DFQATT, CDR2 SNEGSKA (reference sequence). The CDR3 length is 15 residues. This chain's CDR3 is CSALRSSGRTDTQYF. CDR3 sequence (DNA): TGCAGTGCTCTCAGATCTAGCGGAAGAACAGATACGCAGTATTTT.

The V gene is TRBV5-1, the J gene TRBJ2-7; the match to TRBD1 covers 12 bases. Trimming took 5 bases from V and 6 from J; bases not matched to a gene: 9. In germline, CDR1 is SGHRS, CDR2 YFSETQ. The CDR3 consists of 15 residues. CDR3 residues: CASRQGTGGSVEQYF. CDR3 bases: TGCGCCAGCAGACAAGGGACAGGGGGCTCCGTCGAGCAGTACTTC.